This T cell receptor (beta chain) was captured by sequencing in a study of tumor-infiltrating lymphocytes in primary liver carcinoma. Study-wide findings and caveats: The top-250-clone fraction was significantly higher in tumors than in blood (p = 0.039). Tumor region pairs showed greater overlap than either tumor-adjacent or tumor-blood pairs did.

The CDR3 is 19 amino acids. V trimming: 10 bases; J trimming: 1 base; junction bases outside the gene matches: 20. CDR1 is MNHNS, CDR2 SASEGT, per germline. This clonotype was recorded at least ten times. Its antigen is not identified. Starting material of 500 to 600 ng total RNA yielded TCR beta cDNA via a constant-region primer. Slightly modified ARM-PCR, run as three nested multiplex PCR rounds, produced the TCR beta libraries. Both of the initial two PCR rounds ran for around 9 cycles and employed TRBV1-TRBV30 forward primers alongside a C-beta reverse primer. TCRdb independently ran MiXCR on the multiplex PCR reads; one entry per CDR3 protein. The sample yields around 56,000 distinct CDR3 sequences, 70% to 85% seen once. Each 20-30 mg portion of unsorted bulk tissue served as the source for co-extraction of RNA and DNA. The cohort consisted of patients whose primary liver carcinoma was surgically resected. These patients lived with chronic HBV infection and had never been treated.

The chain couples TRBV6-1 to TRBJ1-1; 11 positions agree with TRBD1. The sequence derives from a middle-aged man with primary liver carcinoma and hepatitis B virus infection. The source material was liver tumor tissue from sampling region 2. Subset here: tumor region T2, inferior pole. Here the CDR3 DNA reads TGTGCCACCGGGACCCCGGGACAGGGGGTTGGGTTACGGAACACTGAAGCTTTCTTT. The encoded protein is CATGTPGQGVGLRNTEAFF.